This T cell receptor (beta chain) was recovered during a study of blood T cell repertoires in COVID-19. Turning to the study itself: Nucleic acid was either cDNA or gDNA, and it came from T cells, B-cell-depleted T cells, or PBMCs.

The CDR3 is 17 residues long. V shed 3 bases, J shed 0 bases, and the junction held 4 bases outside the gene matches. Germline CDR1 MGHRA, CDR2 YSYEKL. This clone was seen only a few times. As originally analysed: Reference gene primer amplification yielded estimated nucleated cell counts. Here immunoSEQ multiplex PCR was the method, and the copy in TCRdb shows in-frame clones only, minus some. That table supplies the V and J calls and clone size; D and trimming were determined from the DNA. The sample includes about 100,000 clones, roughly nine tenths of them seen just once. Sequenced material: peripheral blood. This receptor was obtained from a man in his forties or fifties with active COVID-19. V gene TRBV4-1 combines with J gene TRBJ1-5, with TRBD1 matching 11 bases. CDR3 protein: CASSQRTGGYSNQPQHF. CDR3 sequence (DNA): TGCGCCAGCAGCCAGCGGACAGGGGGCTATAGCAATCAGCCCCAGCATTTT.